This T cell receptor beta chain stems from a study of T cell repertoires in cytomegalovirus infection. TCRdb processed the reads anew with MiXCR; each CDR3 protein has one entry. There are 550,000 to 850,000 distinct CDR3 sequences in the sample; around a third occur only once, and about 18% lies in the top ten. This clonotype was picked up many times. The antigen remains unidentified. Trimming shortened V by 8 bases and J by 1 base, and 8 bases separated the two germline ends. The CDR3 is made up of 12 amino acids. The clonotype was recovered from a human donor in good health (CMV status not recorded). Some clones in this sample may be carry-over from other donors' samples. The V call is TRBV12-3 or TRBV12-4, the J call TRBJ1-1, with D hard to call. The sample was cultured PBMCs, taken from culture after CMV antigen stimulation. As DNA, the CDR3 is TGTGCCAGCTTATGGGCGAACACTGAAGCTTTCTTT. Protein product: CASLWANTEAFF.